Following are 13 T cell receptor beta chains from one sample sequenced in a study of vaccination and CD4 T cells after COVID-19. TCRdb recomputed calls from the PCR reads with MiXCR, one row per CDR3 protein. The table has 20,000 to 25,000 distinct CDR3 sequences, around 58% seen once. Sequencing was performed on CD4+ T cells from blood, taken before SARS-CoV-2 vaccination. The receptors stem from a human donor who had recovered from COVID-19.

DNA of the CDR3: TGTGCCAGCAGTTTTCGGGGACTAGCGGAGTACAATGAGCAGTTCTTC. This sequence encodes CASSFRGLAEYNEQFF. This chain links TRBV27 with TRBJ2-1; TRBD2 matches at 11 bases. Germline-derived CDR1 and CDR2 are MNHEY and SMNVEV (reference sequence). V shed 3 bases and J 4 bases; nucleotides not matched to a gene: 5. CDR3 length equals 16 residues.

The chain links TRBV20-1 to TRBJ2-1; 7 bases match TRBD2. After removal of 5 bases from V and 7 bases from J, the junction contained 14 bases not matched to a gene. This CDR3 spans 15 amino acids. CDR1 is DFQATT, CDR2 SNEGSKA, per germline (reference sequence). CDR3 bases: TGCAGTGCTTTAAAAAGCGGGATGATGAAGAATGAGCAGTTCTTC. It codes for CSALKSGMMKNEQFF.

The chain joins TRBV11-2 to TRBJ2-1, with TRBD2 matching over 12 bases. The V gene's germline CDR1 is SGHAT and CDR2 FQNNGV. With V trimmed by 4 bases and J by 11 bases, 15 bases remained unmatched. This CDR3 comprises 17 residues. The chain's CDR3 is CASSSLGGTSGRPKQFF. The CDR3, as DNA: TGTGCCAGCAGCTCCCTTGGGGGAACTAGCGGGAGGCCAAAGCAGTTCTTC.

J is TRBJ2-1 and V is TRBV7-3, with 8 bases identical to TRBD2. The CDR3 covers 15 residues. With V trimmed by 5 bases and J by 3 bases, 6 bases remained unmatched. The germline gives CDR1 SGHTA, CDR2 FQGTGA. The chain's CDR3 is CASSPRTSGYNEQFF. In nucleotides, the CDR3 is TGTGCCAGCAGCCCTCGCACTAGCGGCTACAATGAGCAGTTCTTC. The whole variable domain, remainder taken from reference TRBV7-3 and TRBJ2-1, is GAGVSQTPSNKVTEKGKYVELRCDPISGHTALYWYRQSLGQGPEFLIYFQGTGAADDSGLPNDRFFAVRPEGSVSTLKIQRTERGDSAVYLCASSPRTSGYNEQFFGPGTRLTVL.

The chain joins TRBV20-1 to TRBJ1-5; TRBD1 is a possible D gene (5 bases). CDR1 is DFQATT, CDR2 SNEGSKA, per germline (reference sequence). V was shortened by 3 bases and J by 6 bases, with 12 bases between the two germline ends. This CDR3 is built from 13 residues. The CDR3 spells CSARRDSPQPQHF. Written as DNA, the CDR3 is TGCAGTGCTAGGAGGGACTCCCCTCAGCCCCAGCATTTT.

The chain uses TRBV12-3 or TRBV12-4 and TRBJ2-2; 13 positions agree with TRBD2. Trimming at V came to 5 bases and at J to 2 bases, leaving 11 bases not matched to a gene. This CDR3 spans 19 amino acids. The CDR3 bases are TGTGCCAGCAGTCCGCCTCCGACTAGCGGGAGGACTAACACCGGGGAGCTGTTTTTT. Translation gives CASSPPPTSGRTNTGELFF.

The genes are TRBV6-1 and TRBJ2-3; D unresolved. Germline values: CDR1 MNHNS, CDR2 SASEGT. Trimming pared 5 bases from V and 1 base from J, leaving 13 bases between. This CDR3 is 15 amino acids long. CDR3: CASSSSKYGTDTQYF. CDR3 nucleotides: TGTGCCAGCAGTAGTTCGAAGTACGGCACAGATACGCAGTATTTT.

This chain uses TRBV28 with TRBJ2-7; no reliable D call. Trimming removed 7 bases at V and 2 bases at J, with 15 bases between. Germline loops: CDR1 MDHEN, CDR2 SYDVKM. The CDR3 sequence is 14 residues long. CDR3 amino acids: CASTPVEPPYEQYF. The CDR3 region has the DNA TGTGCCAGCACGCCGGTCGAGCCTCCCTACGAGCAGTACTTC.

The chain combines TRBV6-4 with TRBJ2-3; 7 positions agree with TRBD2. There are 14 residues in the CDR3. V trimming: 4 bases; J trimming: 0 bases; junction bases outside the gene matches: 1. CDR1 and CDR2 from the germline V gene are MRHNA and SNTAGT. CDR3 nucleotides: TGTGCCAGCAGTGGTAGCGGGAGCACAGATACGCAGTATTTT. It is translated as CASSGSGSTDTQYF.

The chain's CDR3 is CASSLGQGGAGELFF. The CDR3 nucleotides are TGTGCCAGCAGCTTAGGACAGGGAGGGGCCGGGGAGCTGTTTTTT. The rearrangement uses TRBV7-2 and TRBJ2-2; D assignment may be TRBD1 or TRBD2 (7 bases each). The CDR3 spans 15 residues. The germline gives CDR1 SGHTA, CDR2 FQGNSA. V shed 1 base and J shed 6 bases, with 12 bases lying between them. The whole variable domain, filled in from reference TRBV7-2 and TRBJ2-2, reads GAGVSQSPSNKVTEKGKDVELRCDPISGHTALYWYRQSLGQGLEFLIYFQGNSAPDKSGLPSDRFSAERTGGSVSTLTIQRTQQEDSAVYLCASSLGQGGAGELFFGEGSRLTVL.

This clonotype was recorded only once. The chain uses TRBV20-1 and TRBJ1-3; a weak D match, TRBD1 (6 bases). V dropped 7 bases and J dropped 0 bases, with 19 bases sitting between them. Germline assignment: CDR1 DFQATT and CDR2 SNEGSKA (reference sequence). The CDR3 is 16 residues long. CDR3 loop: CSVVLPGHHSGNTIYF. The CDR3 DNA reads TGCAGTGTCGTCTTACCGGGACACCACTCTGGAAACACCATATATTTT.

A single count supports this clonotype. The rearrangement uses TRBV20-1 and TRBJ2-7; 14 nucleotides agree with TRBD2. Germline V lookup: CDR1 DFQATT, CDR2 SNEGSKA (reference sequence). CDR3 length: 15 amino acids. V dropped 3 bases and J dropped 4; count of bases not matched to a gene: 5. CDR3 amino acids: CSASPGTSGSYEQYF. DNA for the CDR3: TGCAGTGCTAGCCCGGGGACTAGCGGGAGTTACGAGCAGTACTTC.

The chain uses TRBV7-2 and TRBJ2-7, with TRBD1 as a possible D gene (6 bases). Germline V CDR1 and CDR2: SGHTA, FQGNSA. The CDR3 totals 16 residues. Trimming took 5 bases from V and 3 from J, leaving 20 bases between them. The CDR3 sequence: CASSVQKTGWGYEQYF. CDR3 DNA sequence: TGTGCCAGCAGCGTTCAAAAGACAGGTTGGGGCTACGAGCAGTACTTC.